A single T cell receptor beta chain is shown here with its context. The data are from a study of blood T cell repertoires in COVID-19. As for the study in general: Nucleic acid was either cDNA or gDNA, and it came from T cells, B-cell-depleted T cells, or PBMCs.

TCRdb's copy holds only in-frame clones and misses some; the assay was immunoSEQ multiplex PCR. This table holds about 250,000 clones, 75% to 90% found once. The ends lost 5 bases at V and 0 bases at J; junction bases unmatched: 10. Germline assignment: CDR1 MNHEY and CDR2 SVGEGT. The CDR3 loop spans 17 amino acids. The rearrangement uses TRBV6-2 or TRBV6-3 and TRBJ1-5, with 7 bases matching TRBD1. The source of this sequence is a woman younger than 45 with active or convalescent COVID-19. Sequencing was done on a sample of peripheral blood. CDR3 DNA sequence: TGTGCCAGCAGTCCGACTCGGGACAGTTATAGCAATCAGCCCCAGCATTTT. This codes for CASSPTRDSYSNQPQHF.